This entry lists 9 T cell receptor beta chains sequenced from one sample in a study of cytomegalovirus exposure and HLA in healthy donors. The PCR was carried out with 60 Vbeta primers and 13 Jbeta primers. Some clones are missing from TCRdb's copy, which holds only in-frame ones; the method was immunoSEQ multiplex PCR. Of under 200,000 clones listed, roughly 80% are singletons. Source material: PBMCs. The receptors here all came from a man younger than 35 in good health and CMV-seronegative.

V is TRBV7-9 and J is TRBJ2-7; D unresolved. Germline-derived CDR1 and CDR2 are SEHNR and FQNEAQ (reference sequence). Between the trimmed V and J ends, which lost 5 bases and 2 bases, there was a span of 16 bases. The CDR3 contains 15 residues. The CDR3 coding sequence is TGTGCCAGCAGCCAGACTCCCACTTTCACCTACGAGCAGTACTTC. Its translation is CASSQTPTFTYEQYF.

V is TRBV5-1 and J is TRBJ2-7; 10 positions agree with TRBD2. The CDR3 runs 15 residues. With V trimmed by 4 bases and J by 3 bases, 7 bases remained unmatched. The germline CDR1 and CDR2 sequences are SGHRS and YFSETQ. CDR3 DNA sequence: TGCGCCAGCAGCCCAACTAGCGGGACCCGCTACGAGCAGTACTTC. Protein product: CASSPTSGTRYEQYF. The complete variable domain, with remaining parts taken from reference TRBV5-1 and TRBJ2-7, reads KAGVTQTPRYLIKTRGQQVTLSCSPISGHRSVSWYQQTPGQGLQFLFEYFSETQRNKGNFPGRFSGRQFSNSRSEMNVSTLELGDSALYLCASSPTSGTRYEQYFGPGTRLTVT.

The J gene is TRBJ2-1, the V gene TRBV5-4, with 7 bases aligning to TRBD2. V shed 5 bases, J shed 6 bases, and the junction held 17 bases outside the gene matches. Germline V gene sequence: CDR1 SGHNT, CDR2 YYREEE (reference sequence). CDR3 size: 17 residues. CDR3 in amino acids: CASRALGGAGVGNEQFF. DNA for the CDR3: TGTGCCAGCAGAGCCCTGGGAGGGGCGGGAGTCGGCAATGAGCAGTTCTTC.

V gene TRBV28 combines with J gene TRBJ1-1; 7 nucleotides line up with TRBD1. From germline, CDR1 is MDHEN and CDR2 SYDVKM. V was clipped by 5 bases and J by 4 bases; unmatched bases: 7. The CDR3 spans 14 residues. The CDR3 DNA reads TGTGCCAGCAGTCTACAGGGGACCGGCACTGAAGCTTTCTTT. The encoded protein is CASSLQGTGTEAFF.

This clone showed up just a few times. The chain has TRBV28 and TRBJ1-4, with TRBD1 matching over 8 bases. The germline gives CDR1 MDHEN, CDR2 SYDVKM. CDR3 length equals 13 residues. Trimming at V came to 6 bases and at J to 12 bases, leaving 9 bases not matched to a gene. The CDR3 sequence is CASRSGGEWELFF. CDR3 coding DNA: TGTGCCAGCAGGTCAGGGGGCGAGTGGGAACTGTTTTTT.

This rearrangement joins TRBV28 to TRBJ1-4, with 8 bases identical to TRBD1. After removal of 2 bases from V and 8 bases from J, the junction contained 10 bases not matched to a gene. CDR3 size: 16 residues. Germline V lookup: CDR1 MDHEN, CDR2 SYDVKM. Written as DNA, the CDR3 is TGTGCCAGCAGTTTAGGTAGGACGGGGACAGGAGAAAAACTGTTTTTT. This codes for CASSLGRTGTGEKLFF.

J is TRBJ1-2 and V is TRBV5-4, with D possibly being TRBD1 (5 bases). This CDR3 is built from 17 residues. CDR1 SGHNT and CDR2 YYREEE come from the germline V gene (reference sequence). The ends were cut back, 1 base at V and 1 base at J, with 17 bases in the middle. The CDR3 nucleotides read TGTGCCAGCAGCTTGCGCTTACAGGATCATATTAACTATGGCTACACCTTC. It translates to CASSLRLQDHINYGYTF.

V usage is TRBV7-9 and J usage is TRBJ1-1; 7 bases fit TRBD1. The V segment lost 2 bases and the J segment 0 bases; nucleotides outside the gene matches: 6. CDR3 length equals 16 residues. Per the germline V gene, CDR1 is SEHNR and CDR2 is FQNEAQ (reference sequence). The CDR3 DNA reads as TGTGCCAGCAGCTTAATTTCAGGACAGGTGAACACTGAAGCTTTCTTT. As protein: CASSLISGQVNTEAFF. The whole variable domain, filled in from reference TRBV7-9 and TRBJ1-1, reads DTGVSQNPRHKITKRGQNVTFRCDPISEHNRLYWYRQTLGQGPEFLTYFQNEAQLEKSRLLSDRFSAERPKGSFSTLEIQRTEQGDSAMYLCASSLISGQVNTEAFFGQGTRLTVV.

The chain links TRBV29-1 to TRBJ2-1; no reliable D call. The V and J ends lost 4 bases and 9 bases respectively, with 10 bases between them. The length of the CDR3 is 11 residues. Germline assignment: CDR1 SQVTM and CDR2 ANQGSEA. Here the CDR3 reads CSVGLPGEQFF. CDR3 sequence (DNA): TGCAGCGTTGGGTTACCGGGTGAGCAGTTCTTC.